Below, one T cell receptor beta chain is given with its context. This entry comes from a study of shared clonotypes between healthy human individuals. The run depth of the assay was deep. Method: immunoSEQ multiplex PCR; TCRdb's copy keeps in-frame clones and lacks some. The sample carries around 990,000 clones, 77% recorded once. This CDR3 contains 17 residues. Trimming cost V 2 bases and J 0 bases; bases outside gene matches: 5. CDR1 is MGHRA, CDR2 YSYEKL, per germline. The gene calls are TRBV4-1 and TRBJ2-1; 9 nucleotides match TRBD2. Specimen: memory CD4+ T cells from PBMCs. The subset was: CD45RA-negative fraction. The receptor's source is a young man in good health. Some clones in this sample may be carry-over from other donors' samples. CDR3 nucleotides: TGCGCCAGCAGCCAAAGCCGTAGCGGGGGCTCCTACAATGAGCAGTTCTTC. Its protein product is CASSQSRSGGSYNEQFF.